This T cell receptor beta chain stems from a study of blood T cell repertoires in COVID-19 (TCRdb year 2020). As for the study more broadly: Samples covering the acute and convalescent phases of COVID-19 were provided by collaborators in the United States, Italy and Spain. The prospective study material was composed of cDNA or gDNA derived from T cells, B-cell-depleted T cells, or PBMCs. The dataset comprised deeply sampled blood TCRbeta repertoires from subjects exposed to, actively infected with, or recovered from COVID-19. The repertoires were released in a freely available public database intended as a resource for research on the immune response to SARS-CoV-2. Samples were obtained from the ongoing ImmuneRACE study (first 160 participants) and from 1,200 or so subjects provided by 6 global collaborators. Nearly every sample came with metadata listing a de-identified subject ID, COVID-19 status, age in years and sex. Where available, HLA class I and class II types were taken from metadata supplied by the sample provider and were not determined by assay-based typing. Results and caveats for the whole study, not just this receptor: The quantity of clinical and demographic metadata differed by source and by participant and was supplied without curation.

TCRbeta CDR3 regions were amplified from genomic DNA using the immunoSEQ Assay, a bias-controlled multiplex PCR. The source study handled its data this way. Nucleated cell counts per sample were estimated from amplification of reference gene primers within the assay. To quantify the absolute abundance of each unique TCRbeta CDR3 rearrangement, sequence reads were collapsed and filtered. Productive Simpson clonality was computed per sample as the square root of Simpson's diversity index over productive rearrangements. TCRdb stores this immuneACCESS table with in-frame sequences only. Part of the clones is absent; in the studies checked, under half of the shortfall reflects unresolved V genes, and no reason is known for the rest. Clone size and the V and J calls come from that table; the DNA yielded D and trimming. The sample includes around 220,000 clones, with around 87% observed a single time. The top ten hold approximately 16% of the sample.

Trimming takes 3 bases from V and 12 bases from J, and the germline ends sit 17 bases apart. The CDR3 runs 13 residues from the cysteine to the phenylalanine. Of all the DNA, just the CDR3 is kept, 39 bases in frame from base 1. Points on this clone: What antigen it recognizes has not been identified. Qualities for individual bases were not recorded, and no much larger clone is one base off.

Enrolling through a virtual design, the prospective study's participants ranged in age from about 18 to 100 years and lived across some 23 United States geographic areas. Cohort assignment in the prospective study relied on participant-reported clinical history from a screening survey and a study questionnaire. Exposed participants were defined as having been in contact with someone with a PCR-confirmed or clinician-diagnosed COVID-19 case within 2 weeks of study entry. Mobile phlebotomists in the prospective study collected whole blood, serum and a nasopharyngeal or oropharyngeal swab from every participant. Over a roughly two-month period, participants in the prospective study had the option of providing additional blood draws and questionnaires. Before DNA extraction, blood samples from the prospective study were shipped at room temperature or frozen.

The TCR comes from a man aged 30 to 39 who had been exposed to COVID-19. This sequence uses TRBV12-3 or TRBV12-4 and TRBJ2-5, and TRBD2 may be the D gene, going by 5 matching bases. The specimen sequenced was PBMCs or T cells enriched from blood (not recorded which). The bases are TGTGCCAGCAGTTTTGGACTCCAGTTTTCCAAGTACTTC. Its protein is CASSFGLQFSKYF.